This is a list of T cell receptor beta chains from one sample in a study of human T cells and chemical hapten exposure. TCRdb re-called the RACE reads with MiXCR, one entry per CDR3 protein. The table lists around 100,000 distinct CDR3 sequences, approximately 11% of them singletons. This material consisted of whole blood, taken in connection with sensitization to the hapten diphenylcyclopropenone (DPC). These receptors were obtained from a woman aged 40 to 50 with alopecia areata. Some clones in this sample may be carry-over from other donors' samples. CDR3s include the opening cysteine and the closing phenylalanine or tryptophan. The order of the fields is V gene, clone size, J gene, D gene, CDR3 DNA, CDR3 protein. D genes are given only for firm matches. For some rows the clone size is stated as once, few or many, or as a class when expanded; others skip it.

>TRBV7-2|many|TRBJ2-7|TRBD1
TGTGCCAGCAGCCCCTGGACAGGGAGCGACTACGAGCAGTACTTC
CASSPWTGSDYEQYF
>TRBV7-2|few|TRBJ1-3|TRBD1
TGTGCCAGCAGCTTTAGGACAGGGCAGGGAAACACCATATATTTT
CASSFRTGQGNTIYF
>TRBV20-1|many|TRBJ2-7|-
TGCAGTGCTGCCTCCCCCCGGGGAGCGACAGGCCCCGGCGAGCAGTACTTC
CSAASPRGATGPGEQYF
>TRBV24-1|many|TRBJ2-3|TRBD1
TGTGCCACCAGTGAGTCCGGGACAGGGTTGAACACAGATACGCAGTATTTT
CATSESGTGLNTDTQYF
>TRBV7-8|-|TRBJ2-2|-
TGTGCCAGTCAGGACCTTCGGGGGTTGACCGGGGAGCTGTTTTTT
CASQDLRGLTGELFF
>TRBV7-9|-|TRBJ2-3|-
TGTGCCAGCAGATTCGACTACACAGATACGCAGTATTTT
CASRFDYTDTQYF
>TRBV20-1|many|TRBJ2-1|-
TGCAGTGCTAGTCACAGGGGACTCGACTACAATGAGCAGTTCTTC
CSASHRGLDYNEQFF
>TRBV18|many|TRBJ1-5|TRBD1
TGTGCCAGCTCGGGGACAGATAGCAATCAGCCCCAGCATTTT
CASSGTDSNQPQHF
>TRBV5-1|-|TRBJ2-1|TRBD2
TGCGCCAGCAGCTTGGAAGCTAGCGGTCGATACAATGAGCAGTTCTTC
CASSLEASGRYNEQFF
>TRBV18|few|TRBJ1-1|-
TGTGCCAGCTCACCGGGGGGGGGATACACTGAAGCTTTCTTT
CASSPGGGYTEAFF
>TRBV7-9|few|TRBJ2-4|TRBD2
TGTGCCAGCAGCTCGAGCGGGGTTGCTCTGAACATTCAGTACTTC
CASSSSGVALNIQYF
>TRBV4-3|-|TRBJ1-2|-
TGCGCCAGCAGCCCTGGGAGCAGGATTGACTATGGCTACACCTTC
CASSPGSRIDYGYTF
>TRBV12-3/TRBV12-4|few|TRBJ2-3|-
TGTGCCGTGACTCAGAAGGCTCAACTGCGGGATACGCAGTATTTT
CAVTQKAQLRDTQYF
>TRBV20-1|-|TRBJ2-2|-
TGCAGTGCTAGAGACAGTAGGGGGGCGACGAACACCGGGGAGCTGTTTTTT
CSARDSRGATNTGELFF
>TRBV7-2|few|TRBJ2-5|-
TGTGCCAGCAGCTTAGCAGGGGCACGAGAGACCCAGTACTTC
CASSLAGARETQYF
>TRBV12-3/TRBV12-4|few|TRBJ2-7|TRBD1
TGTGCCAGCAGTTTAAAGCAGGGGGCGGGCTACGAGCAGTACTTC
CASSLKQGAGYEQYF
>TRBV29-1|-|TRBJ1-2|-
TGCAGCGTTGAACTAGCCAGGCCCCCCTATGGCTACACCTTC
CSVELARPPYGYTF
>TRBV6-6|many|TRBJ2-1|-
TGTGCCAGCGCGGGGGCAGCCTACAATGAGCAGTTCTTC
CASAGAAYNEQFF
>TRBV13|few|TRBJ1-1|TRBD1
TGTGCCAGCAGCCTCGGACAGGGGTGGACTGAAGCTTTCTTT
CASSLGQGWTEAFF
>TRBV27|many|TRBJ1-2|-
TGTGCCAGCAGTTCCTCCTCCGGGGCCTATGGCTACACCTTC
CASSSSSGAYGYTF
>TRBV6-5|few|TRBJ2-7|TRBD2
TGTGCCAGCAGTTACCCGGGACTAGCGGGAGGGCCCCACGAGCAGTACTTC
CASSYPGLAGGPHEQYF
>TRBV6-5|many|TRBJ2-5|TRBD2
TGTGCCAGCAGGGGACTAGCGCTACAAGAGACCCAGTACTTC
CASRGLALQETQYF
>TRBV29-1|few|TRBJ2-1|-
TGCAGCGCTGAAGTCACCGAGCAGTTCTTC
CSAEVTEQFF
>TRBV7-3|many|TRBJ2-3|-
TGTGCCAGCAGCTTAAACAATTGGAGCACAGATACGCAGTATTTT
CASSLNNWSTDTQYF
>TRBV29-1|-|TRBJ2-1|TRBD2
TGCAGCGCCGATACTAGCGGGGCAGCCAATGAGCAGTTCTTC
CSADTSGAANEQFF
>TRBV4-3|-|TRBJ2-5|-
TGCGCCAGCAGCCAAGGCGTTGGGAGTGGAGGGACCCAGTACTTC
CASSQGVGSGGTQYF
>TRBV3-1|many|TRBJ2-7|TRBD1
TGTGCCAGCAGCCGGACAGGGCCCTACGAGCAGTACTTC
CASSRTGPYEQYF
>TRBV9|few|TRBJ2-7|TRBD1
TGTGCCAGCAGCGTAGTGGGACAGAGCTACGAGCAGTACTTC
CASSVVGQSYEQYF
>TRBV20-1|many|TRBJ2-3|TRBD2
TGCAGTGCTAGAGATAGCGGGGGGAGAACAGATACGCAGTATTTT
CSARDSGGRTDTQYF
>TRBV5-1|-|TRBJ2-5|TRBD2
TGCGCCAGCAGCCGAAGTCTTAGCGGGGAAGTGGAGACCCAGTACTTC
CASSRSLSGEVETQYF
>TRBV5-6|-|TRBJ1-4|-
TGTGCCAGCAGCTTACCTGGTGAAAAACTGTTTTTT
CASSLPGEKLFF
>TRBV7-3|few|TRBJ2-7|-
TGTGCCAGCAGTTCCGGCGGGGCCTACGAGCAGTACTTC
CASSSGGAYEQYF
>TRBV7-2|-|TRBJ2-4|-
TGTGCCAGCAGCTTCCGAGCCAAAAACATTCAGTACTTC
CASSFRAKNIQYF
>TRBV28|many|TRBJ2-3|TRBD1
TGTGCCAGCAGTTTCTATCGAGGGGAAGGCAGGGGGTTACCAGATACGCAGTATTTT
CASSFYRGEGRGLPDTQYF
>TRBV7-9|many|TRBJ1-5|TRBD1
TGTGCCAGCAGCTACGGGACAGGGCTTAATCAGCCCCAGCATTTT
CASSYGTGLNQPQHF
>TRBV29-1|many|TRBJ2-5|-
TGCAGGGCCAGGGCAGGAGAGACCCAGTACTTC
CRARAGETQYF
>TRBV30|-|TRBJ1-2|TRBD1
TGTGCCTGGAGCTTCCTTCCCATACCGACCGGGACAGGCCGCCGGGGCTACACCTTC
CAWSFLPIPTGTGRRGYTF
>TRBV6-1|few|TRBJ2-5|-
TGTGCCAGCAGTGAAGCTATTTTGGCGATAGAGACCCAGTACTTC
CASSEAILAIETQYF